The 12 T cell receptor beta chains given below trace back to one sample, sequenced in a study of preoperative IRX-2 immunotherapy in early breast cancer. Sample treatment: preoperative locoregional IRX-2 cytokine immunotherapy. Sequenced by immunoSEQ multiplex PCR; TCRdb stores in-frame clones only, minus some. The table lists around 3,000 clones, approximately 69% of them singletons, with 8.5% to 10% in the top ten. The source was tumor tissue, collected before IRX-2 immunotherapy. All receptors derive from a human donor with breast cancer.

The chain is built from TRBV19 and TRBJ1-2; 8 bases fit TRBD1. Germline CDR1 reads LNHDA; CDR2 reads SQIVND (reference sequence). This CDR3 is 13 amino acids long. Trimming removed 10 bases from V and 4 bases from J; junction bases left unmatched: 8. The CDR3 is CATRTGGSYGYTF. The CDR3 DNA reads as TGTGCCACCCGTACAGGGGGGAGCTATGGCTACACCTTC.

The V gene is TRBV12-1, the J gene TRBJ1-1. TRBV12-1 is a known pseudogene. There are 19 residues in the CDR3. The CDR3 nucleotides are TGTGCCAGCAGCACCCAACTCACTCAGAGGGGAGTCTTCCACACTGAAGCTTTCTTT. Amino acid sequence: CASSTQLTQRGVFHTEAFF.

This clone came up a few times. The rearrangement links TRBV28 to TRBJ2-3, with TRBD2 matching 7 bases. The CDR3 totals 14 residues. J lost 4 bases, V lost 6 bases, and 7 bases had no gene match. Germline V gives CDR1 MDHEN, CDR2 SYDVKM. The CDR3 protein is CASSPGLSADTQYF. The DNA of the CDR3 is TGTGCCAGCAGCCCGGGACTATCCGCAGATACGCAGTATTTT.

This chain links TRBV11-3 with TRBJ2-5; D is undetermined. Trimming took off 6 bases at V and 7 bases at J, with 21 bases between the two ends. This CDR3 has 15 residues. Germline V gives CDR1 SGHNT, CDR2 YENEEA. The CDR3 region has the DNA TGTGCCAGCAGTCAGTTGGGTGGGCCTTGGTGGACCCAGTACTTC. Amino acid sequence: CASSQLGGPWWTQYF. Filled out from reference TRBV11-3 and TRBJ2-5, the complete variable domain reads EAGVVQSPRYKIIEKKQPVAFWCNPISGHNTLYWYLQNLGQGPELLIRYENEEAVDDSQLPKDRFSAERLKGVDSTLKIQPAELGDSAVYLCASSQLGGPWWTQYFGPGTRLLVL.

The table lists this clone with a count of one. The chain uses TRBV28 and TRBJ2-7; tentative D call: TRBD1 (5 bases). Trimming removed 4 bases from V and 0 bases from J, with 13 bases in between. This CDR3 spans 15 amino acids. The V gene's germline CDR1 is MDHEN and CDR2 SYDVKM. This CDR3 reads CASSSAPRDSYEQYF. The CDR3 bases are TGTGCCAGCAGTTCAGCCCCCAGGGACTCCTACGAGCAGTACTTC.

This clone has only a few counts. The chain recombines TRBV19 with TRBJ1-4, with 8 bases matching TRBD1. Germline CDR1 reads LNHDA; CDR2 reads SQIVND (reference sequence). Trimming took 9 bases from V and 2 from J; bases not matched to a gene: 5. There are 14 residues in the CDR3. CDR3: CASGRQGTNEKLFF. The CDR3 DNA follows: TGTGCCAGCGGTAGACAGGGGACTAATGAAAAACTGTTTTTT.

The chain links TRBV4-1 to TRBJ2-5; D might be TRBD1 or TRBD2, each matching 5 bases. The V gene's germline CDR1 is MGHRA and CDR2 YSYEKL. The CDR3 length is 13 residues. Trimming left V 0 bases short and J 13 bases short, with 15 bases between. DNA of the CDR3: TGCGCCAGCAGCCAAGAACTGGGACGTCCTCTGTACTTC. Translating it yields CASSQELGRPLYF.

This clone was seen a single time. This chain uses TRBV28 with TRBJ2-4; D might be TRBD1 or TRBD2, each matching 5 bases. Germline CDR1 MDHEN, CDR2 SYDVKM. CDR3 length: 15 amino acids. The V end was cut by 3 bases, the J end by 1 base, with 10 bases between. The CDR3 nucleotides are TGTGCCAGCAGTTTGAACGGGGCGGCCAAAAACATTCAGTACTTC. It encodes CASSLNGAAKNIQYF.

V usage is TRBV12-5 and J usage is TRBJ1-1; 9 bases agree with TRBD1. The CDR3 has 15 residues. Germline V gene data show CDR1 as LGHNT and CDR2 as FRNRAP. In DNA form, the CDR3 reads TGTGCCAGCACCAAGTACAGGGGGCGCTTGACTGAAGCTTTCTTT. It is translated as CASTKYRGRLTEAFF.

This chain connects TRBV19 to TRBJ2-1, with 9 bases fitting TRBD2. The CDR3 spans 14 residues. V was clipped by 6 bases and J by 9 bases; unmatched bases: 9. Germline V gives CDR1 LNHDA, CDR2 SQIVND (reference sequence). The CDR3 DNA follows: TGTGCCAGTAGACGTGCGGGGGGGCCTCGTGAGCAGTTCTTC. It is translated as CASRRAGGPREQFF.

This rearrangement joins TRBV18 to TRBJ1-1; maybe TRBD1 (5 bases). Looked up from germline, CDR1 is KGHSH and CDR2 is LQKENI. Trimming took 10 bases from V and 7 from J, leaving 22 bases between them. This CDR3 is 14 amino acids long. The CDR3 nucleotides read TGTGCCACTACAGGATCCGGGACGGGCATTGAAGCTTTCTTT. Translating gives CATTGSGTGIEAFF. The whole variable domain, remainder taken from reference TRBV18 and TRBJ1-1, is NAGVMQNPRHLVRRRGQEARLRCSPMKGHSHVYWYRQLPEEGLKFMVYLQKENIIDESGMPKERFSAEFPKEGPSILRIQQVVRGDSAAYFCATTGSGTGIEAFFGQGTRLTVV.

This chain links TRBV12-1 with TRBJ2-1; whether TRBD2, the table's D call, matches the DNA was not checked. TRBV12-1 is a pseudogene segment. CDR3 length equals 15 residues. This CDR3 reads CASFLTSGAYNEQFF. CDR3 bases: TGTGCCAGCTTCCTAACTAGCGGGGCCTACAATGAGCAGTTCTTC.